These 6 T cell receptor beta chains were all obtained from the same sample, sequenced in a study of control samples from healthy donors and cancer patients. Repertoires were generated with immunoSEQ multiplex PCR, while TCRdb's copy carries only in-frame clones and drops some. The table records about 180,000 clones, approximately 94% of them present only once. Material: blood. These receptors all stem from a man aged 30 to 39 in good health.

The chain uses TRBV9 and TRBJ2-2; TRBD1 is a possible D gene (5 bases). CDR1 is SGDLS, CDR2 YYNGEE, per germline. V dropped 4 bases and J dropped 4 bases, with 14 bases sitting between them. The length of the CDR3 is 15 residues. CDR3 nucleotide sequence: TGTGCCAGCAGCCGCCCAGGGCCCCCCACCGGGGAGCTGTTTTTT. Its translation: CASSRPGPPTGELFF.

This sequence joins TRBV10-3 and TRBJ1-2; weak D call: TRBD1 (6 bases). Trimming shortened V by 8 bases and J by 1 base, and 14 bases separated the two germline ends. The CDR3 is made up of 14 amino acids. Germline V CDR1 and CDR2: ENHRY, SYGVKD. The CDR3 reads CAIRDTLYNYGYTF. CDR3 bases: TGTGCCATCCGGGACACCTTGTATAACTATGGCTACACCTTC.

The rearrangement uses TRBV6-5 and TRBJ2-7; D gene uncertain. Germline CDR1 MNHEY, CDR2 SVGAGI. The CDR3 contains 11 residues. V gave up 5 bases and J gave up 1 base, with 3 bases separating them. This CDR3 reads CASSQSYEQYF. CDR3 nucleotide sequence: TGTGCCAGCAGTCAATCCTACGAGCAGTACTTC.

V gene TRBV18 combines with J gene TRBJ2-3; D is unclear. Germline V lookup: CDR1 KGHSH, CDR2 LQKENI. The CDR3 has 14 residues. The V end was cut by 0 bases, the J end by 5 bases, with 9 bases between. The DNA for the CDR3 is TGTGCCAGCTCACCACCGAGTGTAAGAGATACGCAGTATTTT. Its translation is CASSPPSVRDTQYF. The full variable domain, its missing parts supplied by reference TRBV18 and TRBJ2-3, is NAGVMQNPRHLVRRRGQEARLRCSPMKGHSHVYWYRQLPEEGLKFMVYLQKENIIDESGMPKERFSAEFPKEGPSILRIQQVVRGDSAAYFCASSPPSVRDTQYFGPGTRLTVL.

This clone has only one observation. The CDR3 loop reads CAGRPGQGNYGYTF. CDR3 DNA sequence: TGTGCCGGACGGCCGGGACAGGGAAACTATGGCTACACCTTC. The J gene is TRBJ1-2, the V gene TRBV2; 9 bases are shared with TRBD1. V gave up 11 bases and J gave up 2 bases; unmatched junction bases: 9. The CDR3 sequence is 14 residues long. Germline CDR1 and CDR2: SNHLY and FYNNEI.

The chain uses TRBV19 and TRBJ2-7; possibly TRBD2 for D (6 bases). Germline assignment: CDR1 LNHDA and CDR2 SQIVND (reference sequence). The CDR3 spans 15 residues. Trimming removed 1 base at V and 4 bases at J, with 14 bases between. This CDR3 is CASSIGGTEAYEQYF. The CDR3 region has the DNA TGTGCCAGTAGTATAGGCGGGACCGAGGCTTACGAGCAGTACTTC.